What follows are 14 T cell receptor beta chains derived from one specimen sequenced in a study of blood T cell repertoires in COVID-19. Clones were read by immunoSEQ multiplex PCR, and TCRdb kept only the in-frame ones, dropping some. This sample has some 320,000 clones; roughly 90% occur once, and the top ten carry approximately 5%. The sequenced sample was PBMCs or T cells enriched from blood (not recorded which). The receptors come from a man in his sixties who had recovered from COVID-19.

This clone was seen once. The chain links TRBV3-1 (or the pseudogene TRBV3-2) to TRBJ2-7, with 7 bases that match TRBD2. The germline gives CDR1 LGHDT, CDR2 YNNKEL (reference sequence). With V trimmed by 1 base and J by 3 bases, 12 bases remained unmatched. The CDR3 covers 17 residues. The CDR3 DNA follows: TGTGCCAGCAGCCAAGTTGGTACGAGCGGGATTTTCTACGAGCAGTACTTC. Translation gives CASSQVGTSGIFYEQYF.

The table lists this clone with a count of one. Mismatch with germline at one junction end may stem from a read error. The rearrangement links TRBV29-1 to TRBJ2-3, with 11 bases identical to TRBD1. The V gene's germline CDR1 is SQVTM and CDR2 ANQGSEA. The CDR3 has 14 residues. CDR3 region: CGVNPGQGGDTQYF. The CDR3 coding sequence is TGCGGCGTTAACCCGGGACAGGGGGGAGATACGCAGTATTTT.

This rearrangement joins TRBV24-1 to TRBJ2-1; 8 bases are shared with TRBD2. Germline V gene lookup returns CDR1 KGHDR and CDR2 SFDVKD. V trimming: 4 bases; J trimming: 9 bases; junction bases outside the gene matches: 10. The length of the CDR3 is 15 residues. CDR3 sequence: CATSDQREPPPEQFF. The CDR3 DNA reads TGTGCCACCAGTGACCAGCGGGAGCCTCCTCCTGAGCAGTTCTTC.

Remarks on this clone: Different DNA sequences within this sample yield the same CDR3. This chain connects TRBV5-4 to TRBJ1-1; possibly TRBD1 for D (5 bases). The CDR3 has 14 amino acids. Trimming removed 2 bases at V and 2 bases at J, with 10 bases between. Germline-derived CDR1 and CDR2 are SGHNT and YYREEE (reference sequence). Here the CDR3 DNA reads TGTGCCAGCAGCTTTGGTAGGGGTAACACTGAAGCTTTCTTT. Amino acids: CASSFGRGNTEAFF.

The rearrangement joins TRBV18 to TRBJ1-1; 7 positions agree with TRBD1. Looked up from germline, CDR1 is KGHSH and CDR2 is LQKENI. V was pared by 2 bases and J by 2 bases, with 2 bases of the junction left unmatched. This CDR3 contains 14 residues. The CDR3 bases are TGTGCCAGCTCACCAGGACAGGATAACACTGAAGCTTTCTTT. Residues: CASSPGQDNTEAFF.

The rearrangement links TRBV5-1 to TRBJ2-5; TRBD2 matches 7 bases. The V gene's germline CDR1 is SGHRS and CDR2 YFSETQ. Trimming cost V 4 bases and J 6 bases; bases outside gene matches: 9. The CDR3 contains 14 residues. This chain's CDR3 is CASSPGGGVKTQYF. The CDR3 bases are TGCGCCAGCAGCCCTGGGGGAGGGGTCAAGACCCAGTACTTC. Using reference TRBV5-1 and TRBJ2-5 for the parts outside the CDR3, the full variable domain is KAGVTQTPRYLIKTRGQQVTLSCSPISGHRSVSWYQQTPGQGLQFLFEYFSETQRNKGNFPGRFSGRQFSNSRSEMNVSTLELGDSALYLCASSPGGGVKTQYFGPGTRLLVL.

This clone was observed a single time. The chain uses TRBV12-3 or TRBV12-4 and TRBJ1-2, with TRBD1 as a possible D gene (5 bases). The ends were cut back, 5 bases at V and 7 bases at J, with 14 bases in the middle. The CDR3 has 13 residues. In nucleotides, the CDR3 is TGTGCCAGCAGTCAAGCAAGGCAGGGTGGCTACACCTTC. Translated: CASSQARQGGYTF.

The chain carries TRBV3-1 (or the pseudogene TRBV3-2) and TRBJ2-1; the match to TRBD1 covers 7 bases. Germline V gene data show CDR1 as LGHDT and CDR2 as YNNKEL (reference sequence). With 4 bases clipped from V and 8 bases from J, the junction kept 11 bases outside the gene matches. This CDR3 has 15 amino acids. The CDR3, as DNA: TGTGCCAGCAGCCCCGACAGGGCTTGGTCTCATGAGCAGTTCTTC. This codes for CASSPDRAWSHEQFF.

The chain recombines TRBV12-3 or TRBV12-4 with TRBJ1-1; D uncertain. V was trimmed by 1 base and J by 6 bases, leaving 9 bases between them. The length of the CDR3 is 13 residues. DNA of the CDR3: TGTGCCAGCAGTTTAGGCGGCGACCCTGAAGCTTTCTTT. Protein: CASSLGGDPEAFF.

Here the CDR3 DNA reads TGTGCCAGCAGTTTTACAGCAATACCCGGGGAGCTGTTTTTT. This translates into CASSFTAIPGELFF. This chain joins TRBV28 and TRBJ2-2; D not resolved. Germline V gene lookup returns CDR1 MDHEN and CDR2 SYDVKM. This CDR3 has 14 amino acids. The ends were cut back, 3 bases at V and 6 bases at J, with 11 bases in the middle.

The sample holds a few counts of this clone. J is TRBJ1-6 and V is TRBV2, with D possibly being TRBD1 (5 bases). Germline V lookup: CDR1 SNHLY, CDR2 FYNNEI. Trimming removed 2 bases at V and 5 bases at J, with 10 bases between. The CDR3 runs 15 residues. This CDR3 is CASSEISRDNSPLHF. The DNA of the CDR3 is TGTGCCAGCAGTGAAATCTCCAGGGATAATTCACCCCTCCACTTT.

This rearrangement joins TRBV7-2 to TRBJ2-4, with D unclear. V was clipped by 2 bases and J by 0 bases, with 2 bases between them. Germline V gene lookup returns CDR1 SGHTA and CDR2 FQGNSA. The CDR3 consists of 13 residues. The CDR3 loop is CASSLLAKNIQYF. The CDR3 DNA follows: TGTGCCAGCAGCTTACTAGCCAAAAACATTCAGTACTTC.

The chain uses TRBV10-3 and TRBJ2-1; 12 bases align to TRBD2. This CDR3 is 17 amino acids long. Germline CDR1 and CDR2: ENHRY and SYGVKD. Trimming cost V 0 bases and J 8 bases; bases outside gene matches: 8. CDR3 amino acids: CAISESASGRGRDEQFF. In nucleotides, the CDR3 is TGTGCCATCAGTGAGTCTGCTAGCGGGAGGGGTCGGGATGAGCAGTTCTTC.

The CDR3 region has the DNA TGCGCCAGCAGCTCGACCACACAGGGGAGTTCTTCACCCCTCCACTTT. This gives the protein CASSSTTQGSSSPLHF. The chain employs TRBV5-1 and TRBJ1-6; 7 bases map to TRBD1. The CDR3 has 16 amino acids. The V segment lost 3 bases and the J segment 9 bases; nucleotides outside the gene matches: 12. Per germline, CDR1 SGHRS and CDR2 YFSETQ.